Shown below are 28 T cell receptor beta chains from a single sample sequenced in a study of shared clonotypes between healthy human individuals. CD45RO-negative, CCR7-positively selected cells formed the naive CD8 fraction, excluding terminally differentiated effector memory CD45RA+ cells. Some clones are missing from TCRdb's copy, which holds only in-frame ones; the method was immunoSEQ multiplex PCR. The table records millions of clones, around 96% of them present only once. Sequencing input: naive CD8+ T cells sorted from blood. The receptors originated from a man aged 18 to 29 in good health.

About this clone itself: Other DNA sequences in the same sample also yield this CDR3. The chain recombines TRBV28 with TRBJ2-7; D remains ambiguous. Between the trimmed V and J ends, which lost 3 bases and 6 bases, there was a span of 12 bases. The CDR3 length is 13 residues. Per germline, CDR1 MDHEN and CDR2 SYDVKM. This CDR3 is CASSLSGGFEQYF. The DNA for the CDR3 is TGTGCCAGCAGTTTGTCAGGTGGCTTCGAGCAGTACTTC.

The V gene is TRBV9, the J gene TRBJ2-7; 11 positions agree with TRBD2. Germline V lookup: CDR1 SGDLS, CDR2 YYNGEE. This CDR3 region has 14 residues. Losses at the gene ends were 3 bases for V and 7 bases for J; bases not matched to a gene: 6. CDR3 amino acids: CASSGLAGLSEQYF. Here the CDR3 DNA reads TGTGCCAGCAGCGGACTAGCGGGGTTGAGTGAGCAGTACTTC.

The chain recombines TRBV10-3 with TRBJ1-1; no firm D call. Trimming removed 0 bases at V and 3 bases at J, with 14 bases between. The CDR3 loop spans 16 amino acids. Per germline, CDR1 ENHRY and CDR2 SYGVKD. DNA for the CDR3: TGTGCCATCAGTGAGTCCGGCGAAGGCGTTGACACTGAAGCTTTCTTT. This gives the protein CAISESGEGVDTEAFF.

The chain is built from TRBV28 and TRBJ2-5; D gene ambiguous. The CDR3 loop spans 14 amino acids. Germline loops: CDR1 MDHEN, CDR2 SYDVKM. V was cut by 6 bases and J by 1 base, with 12 bases left in between. CDR3 amino acids: CASRPTDIQETQYF. DNA of the CDR3: TGTGCCAGCAGACCGACGGATATCCAAGAGACCCAGTACTTC.

As DNA, the CDR3 is TGTGCCAGTAGTCTTCGGCAGGAGGGTTCCGAGCAGTACTTC. Amino acid sequence: CASSLRQEGSEQYF. The V and J genes are TRBV19 and TRBJ2-7; a possible D gene is TRBD2 (6 bases). CDR1 LNHDA and CDR2 SQIVND come from the germline V gene (reference sequence). With 5 bases removed from V and 6 bases from J, the gap between germline ends came to 17 bases. This CDR3 spans 14 amino acids.

The chain couples TRBV7-9 to TRBJ2-4; the D call may be TRBD1 or TRBD2 (5 bases each). Germline assignment: CDR1 SEHNR and CDR2 FQNEAQ (reference sequence). The V and J ends lost 1 base and 2 bases respectively, with 15 bases between them. CDR3 length equals 17 residues. CDR3 DNA: TGTGCCAGCAGCTTAGGAGGGGCAGGGTATCCCAAAAACATTCAGTACTTC. Translated: CASSLGGAGYPKNIQYF.

V gene TRBV19 combines with J gene TRBJ1-2, with TRBD1 matching 7 bases. The germline CDR1 and CDR2 sequences are LNHDA and SQIVND (reference sequence). Trimming cost V 5 bases and J 2 bases; bases outside gene matches: 8. CDR3 length: 15 amino acids. The CDR3 nucleotides are TGTGCCAGTAGTTCTCCGGGACAGCTAAACTATGGCTACACCTTC. Its translation is CASSSPGQLNYGYTF.

This chain joins TRBV11-2 and TRBJ1-1, with 8 bases matching TRBD1. The CDR3 spans 16 residues. From germline, CDR1 is SGHAT and CDR2 FQNNGV. With V trimmed by 5 bases and J by 1 base, 9 bases remained unmatched. The CDR3 sequence is CASSPFTGGANTEAFF. The CDR3 bases are TGTGCCAGCAGCCCCTTCACAGGGGGGGCGAACACTGAAGCTTTCTTT.

This clone has a single count. The chain carries TRBV27 and TRBJ2-3; TRBD2 matches at 7 bases. The CDR3 totals 16 residues. The J segment lost 3 bases and the V segment lost 5 bases, leaving 11 bases of the junction unmatched. In germline, CDR1 is MNHEY, CDR2 SMNVEV (reference sequence). The CDR3 region has the DNA TGTGCCAGCAGTCCCTCGGCGGGGGAACATACAGATACGCAGTATTTT. Translation gives CASSPSAGEHTDTQYF.

V usage is TRBV4-3 and J usage is TRBJ1-1; a possible D gene is TRBD1 (5 bases). The V gene lost 4 bases and the J gene lost 0 bases, with 12 bases spanning the gap. Germline assignment: CDR1 LGHNA and CDR2 YSLEER. This CDR3 comprises 15 residues. CDR3 DNA sequence: TGCGCCAGCAGCCTCAGGGTTACTCTGAACACTGAAGCTTTCTTT. This codes for CASSLRVTLNTEAFF.

J is TRBJ2-3 and V is TRBV4-1; D is uncertain. Germline V gives CDR1 MGHRA, CDR2 YSYEKL. The CDR3 has 16 residues. V was trimmed by 1 base and J by 4 bases, leaving 15 bases between them. The DNA of the CDR3 is TGCGCCAGCAGCCAAGTTGGGGTCGTAGTCTCAGATACGCAGTATTTT. Residues: CASSQVGVVVSDTQYF.

The genes are TRBV13 and TRBJ1-3; D is ambiguous. CDR1 and CDR2 (germline): PRHDT, FYEKMQ (reference sequence). This CDR3 region has 12 residues. V lost 4 bases and J lost 4, with 5 bases in between. CDR3 amino acids: CASSWLGNTIYF. CDR3 DNA sequence: TGTGCCAGCAGCTGGCTCGGAAACACCATATATTTT.

This clone was seen just once. The chain employs TRBV27 and TRBJ2-5; tentatively, D is TRBD1 or TRBD2 (6 bases each). The germline V gene encodes CDR1 MNHEY and CDR2 SMNVEV (reference sequence). V was shortened by 2 bases and J by 1 base, with 20 bases between the two germline ends. The CDR3 contains 18 residues. CDR3 sequence reads: CASSLVQVRGVTQETQYF. CDR3 in DNA: TGTGCCAGCAGTTTAGTTCAGGTTAGGGGGGTAACCCAAGAGACCCAGTACTTC.

This clone came up once. V usage is TRBV10-2 and J usage is TRBJ2-2, with 9 bases that match TRBD1. Per the germline V gene, CDR1 is WSHSY and CDR2 is SAAADI. The CDR3 extends over 15 amino acids. J was trimmed by 6 bases and V by 1 base; bases with no gene match: 3. CDR3 in amino acids: CASSEYRGPAGELFF. The CDR3 DNA reads TGCGCCAGCAGTGAGTACAGGGGGCCTGCCGGGGAGCTGTTTTTT.

The V call is TRBV5-1, the J call TRBJ1-6; no clear D. V lost 0 bases, J lost 0 bases, and 10 bases lay in between. Germline lookup yields CDR1 SGHRS and CDR2 YFSETQ. The CDR3 contains 17 residues. The chain's CDR3 is CASSLDSRSSYNSPLHF. The CDR3 nucleotides read TGCGCCAGCAGCTTGGATTCACGGAGCTCCTATAATTCACCCCTCCACTTT.

The chain links TRBV4-1 to TRBJ2-7, with a possible D match to TRBD1 (6 bases). Trimming removed 6 bases at V and 0 bases at J, with 18 bases between. Germline CDR1 reads MGHRA; CDR2 reads YSYEKL. The CDR3 is 16 residues long. The DNA for the CDR3 is TGCGCCAGCAGTCGTGCCGGGACACCGAGCTCCTACGAGCAGTACTTC. Its protein product is CASSRAGTPSSYEQYF.

The gene calls are TRBV7-3 and TRBJ1-1; D is unresolved. The V gene lost 4 bases and the J gene lost 4 bases, with 10 bases spanning the gap. This CDR3 has 13 amino acids. Per germline, CDR1 SGHTA and CDR2 FQGTGA. CDR3 in amino acids: CASSSPGFTEAFF. CDR3 DNA: TGTGCCAGCAGCTCCCCCGGGTTCACTGAAGCTTTCTTT.

The count of this clone is one. The V gene is TRBV7-6, the J gene TRBJ2-7; D is uncertain. Trimming took 0 bases from V and 6 from J, leaving 18 bases between them. The CDR3 spans 16 residues. Per the germline V gene, CDR1 is SGHVS and CDR2 is FNYEAQ. The CDR3 sequence is CASSLAFTLSSAEQYF. CDR3 nucleotides: TGTGCCAGCAGCTTAGCGTTTACCCTTAGTTCAGCCGAGCAGTACTTC.

This clone was recorded once. The J gene is TRBJ1-2, the V gene TRBV6-5; D remains ambiguous. Trimming stripped 5 bases from V and 7 bases from J, with 17 bases between. Germline CDR1 reads MNHEY; CDR2 reads SVGAGI. The CDR3 is 14 residues long. The CDR3 DNA reads as TGTGCCAGCAGTAGTAACACGGATTCCGGTGGCTACACCTTC. It encodes CASSSNTDSGGYTF.

Regarding this clone: Other DNA sequences in the sample encode the same CDR3. V and J are TRBV9 and TRBJ2-7, with a tentative D call TRBD1 (5 bases). V dropped 4 bases and J dropped 0 bases, with 11 bases sitting between them. The CDR3 totals 14 residues. From germline, CDR1 is SGDLS and CDR2 YYNGEE. The CDR3 DNA reads as TGTGCCAGCAGCCTCGGACAAAGCTCCTACGAGCAGTACTTC. It specifies CASSLGQSSYEQYF.

The chain is built from TRBV5-6 and TRBJ1-1; D ambiguous. The germline V gene has CDR1 SGHDT and CDR2 YYEEEE. There are 15 residues in the CDR3. Trimming shortened V by 4 bases and J by 3 bases, and 16 bases separated the two germline ends. The CDR3 loop reads CASSASPGSDTEAFF. CDR3 coding DNA: TGTGCCAGCAGCGCCTCCCCGGGGAGCGACACTGAAGCTTTCTTT.

The chain joins TRBV7-9 to TRBJ2-5; TRBD2 agrees at 9 bases. Germline CDR1 reads SEHNR; CDR2 reads FQNEAQ (reference sequence). Germline trimming cut 0 bases from V and 5 bases from J; bases unmatched to any gene: 10. There are 17 residues in the CDR3. The CDR3 spells CASSLAEVAGAQETQYF. The CDR3, as DNA: TGTGCCAGCAGCTTAGCGGAAGTAGCGGGAGCCCAGGAGACCCAGTACTTC.

The chain is built from TRBV5-1 and TRBJ2-1; 8 bases are a match to TRBD1. Germline trimming cut 4 bases from V and 3 bases from J; bases unmatched to any gene: 3. Germline lookup yields CDR1 SGHRS and CDR2 YFSETQ. The CDR3 has 14 amino acids. The CDR3: CASSGQGLYNEQFF. CDR3 bases: TGCGCCAGCAGCGGACAGGGCCTCTACAATGAGCAGTTCTTC.

The genes are TRBV28 and TRBJ1-5; a possible D gene is TRBD1 (6 bases). The length of the CDR3 is 14 residues. CDR1 is MDHEN, CDR2 SYDVKM, per germline. Trimming pared 4 bases from V and 6 bases from J, leaving 13 bases between. The CDR3 nucleotides read TGTGCCAGCAGTTCCTACAGGGAGGGTCAGCCCCAGCATTTT. Translated: CASSSYREGQPQHF.

This chain uses TRBV5-4 with TRBJ1-1; 8 nucleotides align to TRBD1. The CDR3 runs 14 residues. CDR1 and CDR2 (germline): SGHNT, YYREEE (reference sequence). With 3 bases clipped from V and 5 bases from J, the junction kept 6 bases outside the gene matches. The CDR3: CASSWGTGTTEAFF. In DNA, the CDR3 is TGTGCCAGCAGCTGGGGGACAGGTACGACTGAAGCTTTCTTT.

This chain connects TRBV11-2 to TRBJ2-7; maybe TRBD1 (5 bases). Trimming removed 5 bases from V and 0 bases from J, with 8 bases in between. The CDR3 extends over 13 amino acids. CDR1 is SGHAT, CDR2 FQNNGV, per germline. CDR3 nucleotide sequence: TGTGCCAGCAGCGCGGACATCTCCTACGAGCAGTACTTC. Translating gives CASSADISYEQYF.

The V call is TRBV29-1, the J call TRBJ2-7; TRBD2 is a possible D gene (5 bases). CDR1 and CDR2 (germline): SQVTM, ANQGSEA. The germline V and J ends were trimmed by 5 bases and 4 bases, with 15 bases remaining between them. The CDR3 length is 13 residues. As DNA, the CDR3 is TGCAGCGTTTCCGGCCCGGGATTTTACGAGCAGTACTTC. Amino acid sequence: CSVSGPGFYEQYF.

This clone was detected many times. V usage is TRBV9 and J usage is TRBJ1-1; D gene uncertain. CDR3 size: 13 residues. V lost 4 bases and J lost 4, with 11 bases in between. Per germline, CDR1 SGDLS and CDR2 YYNGEE. The CDR3 reads CASSLSESTEAFF. The CDR3, as DNA: TGTGCCAGCAGCCTGAGTGAAAGCACTGAAGCTTTCTTT. The whole variable domain, remainder taken from reference TRBV9 and TRBJ1-1, is DSGVTQTPKHLITATGQRVTLRCSPRSGDLSVYWYQQSLDQGLQFLIQYYNGEERAKGNILERFSAQQFPDLHSELNLSSLELGDSALYFCASSLSESTEAFFGQGTRLTVV.